This section outlines one T cell receptor beta chain sequence together with its context. The antigen remains unidentified. Germline-derived CDR1 and CDR2 are SEHNR and FQNEAQ (reference sequence). The CDR3 covers 15 residues. V lost 4 bases and J lost 5, with 15 bases in between. The data were taken from a study of pediatric ulcerative colitis. The diagnostic colonoscopy in ulcerative colitis patients preceded any immunosuppressive treatment. Study-wide points: Blood-rectal clonal overlap within each person was significantly higher in ulcerative colitis patients than controls. No controls had the two rectal clonotypes shared by ulcerative colitis patients.

Sequencing was performed with immunoSEQ multiplex PCR; in TCRdb, only in-frame clones are kept and a portion is missing. The table lists 60,000 to 75,000 clones, 70% to 80% of them singletons. Material for sequencing was blood. The chain couples TRBV7-9 to TRBJ2-1, with D maybe TRBD2 (5 bases). This receptor was taken from a boy younger than 18 with moderate ulcerative colitis. CDR3 nucleotides: TGTGCCAGCAGCTCCCTGGACTTATACCACAATGAGCAGTTCTTC. Its protein product is CASSSLDLYHNEQFF.